The clone carrying this T cell receptor beta chain has at least ten counts. The antigen is unknown. TCRdb reanalysed the 5' RACE reads using MiXCR and keeps one entry per CDR3 protein. Among around 340,000 distinct CDR3 sequences, around 15% were seen once, and the ten largest hold around 22%. The data originate from a study of T-cell memory formation after mild COVID-19. Study-wide points: Detection of some responders pre-infection suggested pre-existing cross-reactive memory T cells participated.

Trimming took 2 bases from V and 4 from J; bases not matched to a gene: 8. Germline CDR1 reads SNHLY; CDR2 reads FYNNEI. The CDR3 spans 18 residues. J is TRBJ2-1 and V is TRBV2; 13 bases map to TRBD2. The receptor was derived from a man younger than 35 who had mild COVID-19 (a few samples of this study predate the infection). Cell type and time point are not known. Source material: PBMCs or a T cell subset sorted from them (not recorded which). As DNA, the CDR3 is TGTGCCAGCAGTGAAATAATCACTAGCGGGGGGGCGTACAATGAGCAGTTCTTC. Encoded protein: CASSEIITSGGAYNEQFF.